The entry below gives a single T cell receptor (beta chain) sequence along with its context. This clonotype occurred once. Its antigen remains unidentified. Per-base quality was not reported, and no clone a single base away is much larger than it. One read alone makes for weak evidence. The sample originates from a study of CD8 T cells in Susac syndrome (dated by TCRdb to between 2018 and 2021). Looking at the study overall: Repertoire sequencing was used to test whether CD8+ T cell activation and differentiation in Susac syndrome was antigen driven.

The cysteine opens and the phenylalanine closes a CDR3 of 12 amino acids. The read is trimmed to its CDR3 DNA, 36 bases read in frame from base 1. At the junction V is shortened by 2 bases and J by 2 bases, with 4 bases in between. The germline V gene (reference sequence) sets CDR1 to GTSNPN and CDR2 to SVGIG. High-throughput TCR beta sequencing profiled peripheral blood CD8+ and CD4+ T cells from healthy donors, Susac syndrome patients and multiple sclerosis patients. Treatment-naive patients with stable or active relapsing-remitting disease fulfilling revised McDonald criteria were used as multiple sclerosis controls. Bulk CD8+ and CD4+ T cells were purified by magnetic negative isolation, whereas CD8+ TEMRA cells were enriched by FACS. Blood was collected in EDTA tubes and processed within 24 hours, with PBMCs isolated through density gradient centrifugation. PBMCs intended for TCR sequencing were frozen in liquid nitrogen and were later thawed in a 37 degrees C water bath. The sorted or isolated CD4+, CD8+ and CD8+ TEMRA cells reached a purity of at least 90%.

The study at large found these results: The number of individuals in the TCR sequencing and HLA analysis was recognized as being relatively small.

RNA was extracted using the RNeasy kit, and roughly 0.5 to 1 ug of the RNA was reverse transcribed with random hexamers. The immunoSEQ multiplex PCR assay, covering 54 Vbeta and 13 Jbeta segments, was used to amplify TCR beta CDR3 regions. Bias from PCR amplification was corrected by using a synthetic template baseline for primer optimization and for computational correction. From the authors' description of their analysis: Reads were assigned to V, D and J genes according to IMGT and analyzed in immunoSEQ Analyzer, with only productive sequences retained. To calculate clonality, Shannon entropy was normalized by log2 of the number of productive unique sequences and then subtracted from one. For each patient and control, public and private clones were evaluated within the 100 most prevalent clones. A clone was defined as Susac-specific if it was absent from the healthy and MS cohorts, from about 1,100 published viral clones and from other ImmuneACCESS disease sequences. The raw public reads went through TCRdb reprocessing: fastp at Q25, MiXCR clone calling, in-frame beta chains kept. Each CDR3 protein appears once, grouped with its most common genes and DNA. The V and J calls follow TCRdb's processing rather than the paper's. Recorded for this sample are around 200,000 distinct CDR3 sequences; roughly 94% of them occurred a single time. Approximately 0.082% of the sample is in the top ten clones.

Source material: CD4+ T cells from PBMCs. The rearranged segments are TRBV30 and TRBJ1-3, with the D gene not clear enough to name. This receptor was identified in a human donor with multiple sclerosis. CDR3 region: CAWSPAGNTIYF. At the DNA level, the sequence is TGTGCCTGGAGTCCTGCTGGAAACACCATATATTTT.